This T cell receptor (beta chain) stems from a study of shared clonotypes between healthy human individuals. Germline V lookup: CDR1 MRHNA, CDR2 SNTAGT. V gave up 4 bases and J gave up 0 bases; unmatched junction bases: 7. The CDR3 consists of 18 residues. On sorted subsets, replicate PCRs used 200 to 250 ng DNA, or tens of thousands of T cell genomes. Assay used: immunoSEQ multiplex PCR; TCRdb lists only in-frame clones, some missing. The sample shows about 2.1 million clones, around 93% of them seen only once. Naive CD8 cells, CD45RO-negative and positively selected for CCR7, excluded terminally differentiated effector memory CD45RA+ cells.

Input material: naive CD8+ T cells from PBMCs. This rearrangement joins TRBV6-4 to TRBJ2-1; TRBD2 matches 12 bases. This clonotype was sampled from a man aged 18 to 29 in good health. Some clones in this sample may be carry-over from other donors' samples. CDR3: CASSVLGTSGSSYNEQFF. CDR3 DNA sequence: TGTGCCAGCAGTGTCCTCGGGACTAGCGGGTCCTCCTACAATGAGCAGTTCTTC.